This TCR beta chain was retrieved from a study of OX40 agonist ivuxolimab in advanced cancers. Study-wide background: Patients got intravenous ivuxolimab at 0.01 to 10 mg/kg every 2 weeks. Study outcomes and limitations: Low normalized clonal expansion also occurred in some nonresponding patients.

Germline V CDR1 and CDR2: SGHDT, YYEEEE. V was cut by 4 bases and J by 2 bases, with 19 bases left in between. The CDR3 runs to 17 residues. Clones were sequenced by immunoSEQ multiplex PCR, and TCRdb holds only the in-frame ones, with some missing. The top ten clones hold about 5% of a sample with some 59,000 clones, just under 90% of them seen once. As to this clone: The antigen remains undetermined.

The starting material was CD4+ or CD8+ T cells sorted from blood, obtained in a trial of the OX40 agonist ivuxolimab. The chain uses TRBV5-6 and TRBJ1-3, with D perhaps matching TRBD1 (6 bases). This clonotype originated in an adult with an advanced solid tumor such as melanoma, head and neck, liver or kidney cancer. The CDR3: CASSLTGLVIPGNTIYF. In DNA, the CDR3 is TGTGCCAGCAGCCTAACAGGGTTAGTGATTCCTGGAAACACCATATATTTT.